This T cell receptor beta chain was identified in a study of T cells in localized non-small cell lung cancer. Notes on the study in general: The tumor had only one region sequenced, so heterogeneity remains possible. Median roughly 57 top-100 tumor clones were shared with paired adjacent lung.

Comments on this clone: What it binds is unknown.

The CDR3 consists of 13 residues. The V end lost 5 bases, the J end lost 4 bases, and 11 bases lay between the germline ends. Germline V CDR1 and CDR2: SGHTA, FQGTGA. TCRdb's table, derived via immunoSEQ multiplex PCR, lists solely in-frame clones and lacks some. This repertoire shows about 39,000 clones, 79% found once; its top ten account for 30% to 40%. The J gene is TRBJ2-5, the V gene TRBV7-3; the D gene could be TRBD1 or TRBD2 (5 bases each). The sequenced sample was PBMCs, obtained before any cancer treatment. The clonotype originates from a woman between 40 and 69 years old with stage II squamous cell lung carcinoma. CDR3 amino acids: CASSRGSRETQYF. DNA of the CDR3: TGTGCCAGCAGCCGGGGCTCCCGAGAGACCCAGTACTTC.